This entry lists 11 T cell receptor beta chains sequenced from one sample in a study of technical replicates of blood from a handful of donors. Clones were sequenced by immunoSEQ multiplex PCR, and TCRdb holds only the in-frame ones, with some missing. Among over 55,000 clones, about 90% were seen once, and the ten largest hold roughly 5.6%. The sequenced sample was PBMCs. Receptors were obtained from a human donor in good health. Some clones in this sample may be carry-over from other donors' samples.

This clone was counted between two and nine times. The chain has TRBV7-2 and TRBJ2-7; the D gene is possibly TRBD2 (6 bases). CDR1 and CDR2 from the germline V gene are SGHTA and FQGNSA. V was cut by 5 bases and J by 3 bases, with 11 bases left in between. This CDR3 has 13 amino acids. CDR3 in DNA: TGTGCCAGCAGCGCCGTGCGGGGCTACGAGCAGTACTTC. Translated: CASSAVRGYEQYF.

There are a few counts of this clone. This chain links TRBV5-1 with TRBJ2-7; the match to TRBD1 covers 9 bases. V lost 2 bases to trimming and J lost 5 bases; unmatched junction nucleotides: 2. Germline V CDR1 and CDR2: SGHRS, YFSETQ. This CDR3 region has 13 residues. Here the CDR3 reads CASSFRQGDEQYF. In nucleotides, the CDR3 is TGCGCCAGCAGCTTCCGACAGGGGGACGAGCAGTACTTC.

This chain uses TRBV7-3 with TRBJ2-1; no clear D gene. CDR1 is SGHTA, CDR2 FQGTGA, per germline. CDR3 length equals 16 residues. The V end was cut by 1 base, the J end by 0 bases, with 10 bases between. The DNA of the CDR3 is TGTGCCAGCAGCTTAATCGGCCGGAGCTCCTACAATGAGCAGTTCTTC. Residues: CASSLIGRSSYNEQFF. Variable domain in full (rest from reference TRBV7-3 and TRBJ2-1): GAGVSQTPSNKVTEKGKYVELRCDPISGHTALYWYRQSLGQGPEFLIYFQGTGAADDSGLPNDRFFAVRPEGSVSTLKIQRTERGDSAVYLCASSLIGRSSYNEQFFGPGTRLTVL.

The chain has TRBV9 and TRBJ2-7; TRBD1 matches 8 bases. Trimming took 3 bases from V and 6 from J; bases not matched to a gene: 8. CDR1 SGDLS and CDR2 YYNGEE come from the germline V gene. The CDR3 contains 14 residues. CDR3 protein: CASSAQRQGSEQYF. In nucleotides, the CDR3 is TGTGCCAGCAGCGCGCAAAGACAGGGGTCCGAGCAGTACTTC.

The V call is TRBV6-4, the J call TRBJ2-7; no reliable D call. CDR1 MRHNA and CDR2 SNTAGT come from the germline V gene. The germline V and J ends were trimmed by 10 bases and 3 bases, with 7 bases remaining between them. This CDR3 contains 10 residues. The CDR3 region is CATLLYEQYF. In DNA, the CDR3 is TGTGCCACCCTACTCTACGAGCAGTACTTC.

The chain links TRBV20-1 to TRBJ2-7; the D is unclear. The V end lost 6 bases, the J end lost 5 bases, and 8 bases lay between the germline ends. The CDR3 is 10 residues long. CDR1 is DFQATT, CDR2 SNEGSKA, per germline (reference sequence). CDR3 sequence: CSAYSNEQYF. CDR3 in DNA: TGCAGTGCGTACTCTAACGAGCAGTACTTC.

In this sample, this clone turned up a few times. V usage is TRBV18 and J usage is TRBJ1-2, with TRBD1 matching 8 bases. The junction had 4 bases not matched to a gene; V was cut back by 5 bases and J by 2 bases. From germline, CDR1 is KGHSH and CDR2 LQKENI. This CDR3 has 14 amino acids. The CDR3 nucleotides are TGTGCCAGCTCAACCGGGACAGGCAACTATGGCTACACCTTC. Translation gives CASSTGTGNYGYTF.

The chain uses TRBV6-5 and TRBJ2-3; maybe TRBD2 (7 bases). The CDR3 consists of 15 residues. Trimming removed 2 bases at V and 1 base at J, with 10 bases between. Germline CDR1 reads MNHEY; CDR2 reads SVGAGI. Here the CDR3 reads CASSYKGGGTDTQYF. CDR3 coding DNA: TGTGCCAGCAGTTACAAGGGGGGGGGCACAGATACGCAGTATTTT.

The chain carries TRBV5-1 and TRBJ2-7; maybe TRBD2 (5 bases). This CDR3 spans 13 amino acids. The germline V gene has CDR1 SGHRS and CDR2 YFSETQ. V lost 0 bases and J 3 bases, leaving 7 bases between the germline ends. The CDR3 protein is CASSLDGLYEQYF. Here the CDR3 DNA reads TGCGCCAGCAGCTTGGACGGACTCTACGAGCAGTACTTC.

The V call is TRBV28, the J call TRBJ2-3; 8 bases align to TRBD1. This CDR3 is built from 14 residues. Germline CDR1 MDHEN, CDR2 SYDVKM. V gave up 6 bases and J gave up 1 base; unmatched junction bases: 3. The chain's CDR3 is CASRPDRGTDTQYF. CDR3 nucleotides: TGTGCCAGCAGACCGGACAGGGGCACAGATACGCAGTATTTT.

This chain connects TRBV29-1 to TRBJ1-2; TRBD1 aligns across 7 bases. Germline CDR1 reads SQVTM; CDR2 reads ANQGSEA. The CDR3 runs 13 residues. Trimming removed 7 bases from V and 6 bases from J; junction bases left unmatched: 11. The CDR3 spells CSAAQTGTDGYTF. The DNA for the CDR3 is TGCAGCGCCGCCCAGACAGGGACCGATGGCTACACCTTC.